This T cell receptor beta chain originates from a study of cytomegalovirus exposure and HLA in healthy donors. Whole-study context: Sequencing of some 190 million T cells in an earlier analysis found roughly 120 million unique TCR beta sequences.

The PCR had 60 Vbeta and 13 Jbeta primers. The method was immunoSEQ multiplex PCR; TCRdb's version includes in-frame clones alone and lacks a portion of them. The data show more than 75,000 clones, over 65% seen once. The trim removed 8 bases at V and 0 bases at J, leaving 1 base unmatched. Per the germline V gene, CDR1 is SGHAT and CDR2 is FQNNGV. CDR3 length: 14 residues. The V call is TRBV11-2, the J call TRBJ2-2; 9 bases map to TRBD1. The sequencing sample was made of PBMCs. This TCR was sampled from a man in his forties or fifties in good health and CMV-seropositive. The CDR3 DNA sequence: TGTGCCAGCGGACAGGGGACGAACACCGGGGAGCTGTTTTTT. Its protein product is CASGQGTNTGELFF.